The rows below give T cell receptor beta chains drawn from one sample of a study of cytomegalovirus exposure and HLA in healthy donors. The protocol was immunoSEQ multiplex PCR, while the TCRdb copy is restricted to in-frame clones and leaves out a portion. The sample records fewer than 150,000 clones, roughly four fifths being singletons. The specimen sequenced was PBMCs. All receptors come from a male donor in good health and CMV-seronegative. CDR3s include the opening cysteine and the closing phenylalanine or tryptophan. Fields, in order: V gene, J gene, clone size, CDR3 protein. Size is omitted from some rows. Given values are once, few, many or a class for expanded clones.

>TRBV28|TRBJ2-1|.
CASSSLYNEQFF
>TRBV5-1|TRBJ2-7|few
CASSRDRAYEQYF
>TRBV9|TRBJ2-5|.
CASSVDGTQETQYF
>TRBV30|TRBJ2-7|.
CAWSRTGKYEQYF
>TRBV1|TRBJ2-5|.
CTQSSTSGRGETQYF
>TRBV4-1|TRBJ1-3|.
CASSQVSIPGNTIYF
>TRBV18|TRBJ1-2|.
CASSPRDSIYGYTF
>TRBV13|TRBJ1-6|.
CASSTTRDSPLHF
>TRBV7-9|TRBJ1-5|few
CASSLGQGAGQPQHF
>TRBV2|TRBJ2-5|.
CASSYSWGQRGYF